This TCR beta chain was obtained from a study of blood T cell repertoires in COVID-19. Across the study: Samples came from the United States, Italy and Spain, spanning acute and convalescent COVID-19. In each case, the material was cDNA or gDNA derived from T cells, B-cell-depleted T cells, or PBMCs.

Trimming at V came to 0 bases and at J to 2 bases, leaving 1 base not matched to a gene. The germline V gene has CDR1 KGHDR and CDR2 SFDVKD. This CDR3 is built from 16 residues. In this sample, this clone turned up a few times. As handled by the study authors: The assay estimated nucleated cells by amplifying reference gene primers. Method: immunoSEQ multiplex PCR; TCRdb's copy keeps in-frame clones and lacks some. V and J calls and clone size are given by that table; D and trimming were obtained from the DNA. The table shows 200,000 to 300,000 clones, with 70% to 90% occurring only once. The chain links TRBV24-1 to TRBJ2-1; 9 bases fit TRBD2. The receptor was derived from a human donor in a cohort sampled during active COVID-19. The sequenced sample was peripheral blood. The CDR3 protein is CATSDLAGGPYNEQFF. The CDR3 nucleotides are TGTGCCACCAGTGATTTGGCGGGAGGGCCCTACAATGAGCAGTTCTTC.